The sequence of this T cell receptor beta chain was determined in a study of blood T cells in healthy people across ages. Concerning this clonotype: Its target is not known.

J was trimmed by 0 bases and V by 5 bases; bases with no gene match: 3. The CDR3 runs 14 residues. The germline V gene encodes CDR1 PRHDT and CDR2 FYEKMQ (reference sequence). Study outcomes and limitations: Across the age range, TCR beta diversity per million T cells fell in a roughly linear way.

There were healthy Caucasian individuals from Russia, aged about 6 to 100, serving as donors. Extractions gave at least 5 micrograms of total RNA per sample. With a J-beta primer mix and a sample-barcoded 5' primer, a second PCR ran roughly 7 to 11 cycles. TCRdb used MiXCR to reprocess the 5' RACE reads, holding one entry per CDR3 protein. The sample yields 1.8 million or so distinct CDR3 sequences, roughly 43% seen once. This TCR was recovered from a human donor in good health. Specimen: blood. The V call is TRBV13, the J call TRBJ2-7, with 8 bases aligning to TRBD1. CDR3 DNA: TGTGCCAGCAGCACGGACAGGGACTCCTACGAGCAGTACTTC. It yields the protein CASSTDRDSYEQYF.